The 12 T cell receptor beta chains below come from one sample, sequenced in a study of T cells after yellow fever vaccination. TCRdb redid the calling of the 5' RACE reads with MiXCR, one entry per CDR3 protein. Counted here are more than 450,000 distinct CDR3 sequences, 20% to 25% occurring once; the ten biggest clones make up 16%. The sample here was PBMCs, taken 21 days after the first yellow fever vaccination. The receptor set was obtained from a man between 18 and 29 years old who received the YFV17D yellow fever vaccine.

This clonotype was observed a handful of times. DNA for the CDR3: TGTGCCATCATCGACAACACCGGGGAGCTGTTTTTT. The encoded protein is CAIIDNTGELFF. The gene calls are TRBV10-3 and TRBJ2-2, with no clear D. The CDR3 contains 12 residues. Trimming took 7 bases from V and 2 from J, leaving 5 bases between them. Germline V gives CDR1 ENHRY, CDR2 SYGVKD.

The CDR3 region is CASSQELSPVGATNEKLFF. The CDR3 DNA follows: TGCGCCAGCAGCCAAGAATTGAGCCCTGTAGGGGCAACTAATGAAAAACTGTTTTTT. The chain uses TRBV4-3 and TRBJ1-4, with D perhaps TRBD1 (5 bases). CDR1 LGHNA and CDR2 YSLEER come from the germline V gene. There are 19 residues in the CDR3. V dropped 0 bases and J dropped 0 bases, with 17 bases sitting between them.

In DNA, the CDR3 is TGTGCCAGCAATATCAGGGGAGTTGACACCGGGGAGCTGTTTTTT. The encoded protein is CASNIRGVDTGELFF. The chain employs TRBV12-3 or TRBV12-4 and TRBJ2-2; weak D call: TRBD1 (6 bases). Between the trimmed V and J ends, which lost 7 bases and 3 bases, there was a span of 15 bases. The CDR3 contains 15 residues.

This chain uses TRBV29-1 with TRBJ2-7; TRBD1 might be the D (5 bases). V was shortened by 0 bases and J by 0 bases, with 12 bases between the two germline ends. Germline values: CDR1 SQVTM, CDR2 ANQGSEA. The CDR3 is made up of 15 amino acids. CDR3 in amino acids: CSVEDPRGASYEQYF. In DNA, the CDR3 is TGCAGCGTTGAAGATCCAAGGGGTGCCTCCTACGAGCAGTACTTC.

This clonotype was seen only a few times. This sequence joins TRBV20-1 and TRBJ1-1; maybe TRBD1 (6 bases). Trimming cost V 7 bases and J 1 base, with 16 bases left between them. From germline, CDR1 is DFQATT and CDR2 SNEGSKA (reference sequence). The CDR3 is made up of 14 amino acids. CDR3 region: CSGQRGGKNTEAFF. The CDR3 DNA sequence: TGCAGTGGACAGAGAGGGGGGAAGAACACTGAAGCTTTCTTT.

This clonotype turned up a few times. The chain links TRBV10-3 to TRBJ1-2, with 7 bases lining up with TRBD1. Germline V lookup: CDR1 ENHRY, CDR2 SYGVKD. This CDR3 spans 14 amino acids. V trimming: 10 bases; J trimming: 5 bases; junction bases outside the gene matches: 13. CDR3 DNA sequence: TGTGCCACCCAAAACAGGGGACCTATTTATGGCTACACCTTC. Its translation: CATQNRGPIYGYTF.

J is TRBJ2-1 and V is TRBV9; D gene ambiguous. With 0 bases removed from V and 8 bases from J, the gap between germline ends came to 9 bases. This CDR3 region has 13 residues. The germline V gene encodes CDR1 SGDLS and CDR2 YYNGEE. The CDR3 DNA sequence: TGTGCCAGCAGCGTAGATTGGGAACATGAGCAGTTCTTC. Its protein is CASSVDWEHEQFF.

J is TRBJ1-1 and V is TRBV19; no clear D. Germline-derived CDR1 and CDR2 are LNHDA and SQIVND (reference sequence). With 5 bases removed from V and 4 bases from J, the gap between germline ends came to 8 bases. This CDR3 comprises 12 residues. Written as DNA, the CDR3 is TGTGCCAGTAGTTGGGGAATCACTGAAGCTTTCTTT. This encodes CASSWGITEAFF.

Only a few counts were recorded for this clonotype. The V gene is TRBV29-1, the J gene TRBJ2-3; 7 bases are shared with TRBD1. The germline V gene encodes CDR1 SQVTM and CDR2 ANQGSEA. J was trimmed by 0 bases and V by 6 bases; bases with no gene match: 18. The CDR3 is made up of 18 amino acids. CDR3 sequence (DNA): TGCAGCGTGGGATGGGGTTCGGGACAGTATACTAGCACAGATACGCAGTATTTT. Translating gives CSVGWGSGQYTSTDTQYF.

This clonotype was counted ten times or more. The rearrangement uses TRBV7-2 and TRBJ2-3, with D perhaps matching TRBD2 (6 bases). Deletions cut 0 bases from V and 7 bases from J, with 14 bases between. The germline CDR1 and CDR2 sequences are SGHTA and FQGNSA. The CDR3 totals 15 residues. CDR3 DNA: TGTGCCAGCAGCTTAGCCACGCGGGGCAAAAATACGCAGTATTTT. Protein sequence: CASSLATRGKNTQYF.

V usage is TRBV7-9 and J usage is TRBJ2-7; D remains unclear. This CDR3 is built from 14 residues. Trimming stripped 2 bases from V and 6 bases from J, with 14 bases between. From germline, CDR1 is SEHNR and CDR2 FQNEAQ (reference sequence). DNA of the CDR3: TGTGCCAGCAGCTTAACCTTGGGGTCTAGCGAGCAGTACTTC. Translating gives CASSLTLGSSEQYF.

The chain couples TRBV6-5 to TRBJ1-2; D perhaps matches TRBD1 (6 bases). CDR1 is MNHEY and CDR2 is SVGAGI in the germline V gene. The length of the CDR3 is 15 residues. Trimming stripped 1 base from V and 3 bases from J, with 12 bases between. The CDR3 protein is CASSYWAGVYYGYTF. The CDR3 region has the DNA TGTGCCAGCAGTTACTGGGCAGGGGTTTACTATGGCTACACCTTC.